This TCR beta chain originates from a study of T cell changes during pregnancy in multiple sclerosis. The table came from immunoSEQ multiplex PCR; TCRdb's copy has only in-frame clones and leaves some out. The sample contains more than 11,000 clones, over 85% of which appear only once. Trimming removed 2 bases from V and 1 base from J; junction bases left unmatched: 7. This CDR3 region has 17 residues. Germline CDR1 and CDR2: SGHVS and FNYEAQ. The receptor was derived from a female donor in good health, enrolled as a control in a pregnancy study. Specimen: peripheral blood, collected in the second trimester of pregnancy. The chain has TRBV7-6 and TRBJ2-2, with 7 bases fitting TRBD2. For the CDR3, the DNA is TGTGCCAGCAGCTTATTCGAGCGGGGAAGGAACACCGGGGAGCTGTTTTTT. Translation gives CASSLFERGRNTGELFF.